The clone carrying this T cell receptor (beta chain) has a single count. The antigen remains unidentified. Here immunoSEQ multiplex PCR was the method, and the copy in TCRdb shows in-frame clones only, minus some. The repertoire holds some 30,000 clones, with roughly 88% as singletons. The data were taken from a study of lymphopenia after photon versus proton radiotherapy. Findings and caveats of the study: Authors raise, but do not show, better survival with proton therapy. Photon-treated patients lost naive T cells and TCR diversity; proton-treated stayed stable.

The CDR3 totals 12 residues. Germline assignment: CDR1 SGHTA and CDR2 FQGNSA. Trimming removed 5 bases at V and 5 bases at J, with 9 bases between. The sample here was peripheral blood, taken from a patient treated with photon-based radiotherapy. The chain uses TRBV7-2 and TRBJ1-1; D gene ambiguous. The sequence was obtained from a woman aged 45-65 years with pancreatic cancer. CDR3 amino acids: CASSPGATEAFF. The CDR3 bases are TGTGCCAGCAGCCCAGGTGCAACTGAAGCTTTCTTT.